Following are 14 T cell receptor beta chains from one sample sequenced in a study of a mutant IDH1 vaccine in newly diagnosed glioma. Time point of the sample: week 35, safety follow-up. In every dose of vaccine, 300 ug of mutant IDH1 20-mer peptide was given alongside topical imiquimod. Sequenced by immunoSEQ multiplex PCR; TCRdb stores in-frame clones only, minus some. The repertoire includes tens of thousands of clones, almost 95% of them detected once, and roughly 2.3% sits in the top ten. These receptors have no known antigen. Sample: PBMCs, taken from a glioma patient whose treatment included an IDH1 peptide vaccine. These receptors all come from a man over 45 with glioma.

This chain connects TRBV19 to TRBJ2-3; 7 bases align to TRBD1. The CDR3 has 15 amino acids. In germline, CDR1 is LNHDA, CDR2 SQIVND (reference sequence). V lost 6 bases, J lost 3 bases, and 9 bases stayed unmatched. CDR3 in amino acids: CASSHRGLRTDTQYF. Written as DNA, the CDR3 is TGTGCCAGTAGCCACAGGGGCCTGAGGACAGATACGCAGTATTTT. The full variable domain, its missing parts supplied by reference TRBV19 and TRBJ2-3, is DGGITQSPKYLFRKEGQNVTLSCEQNLNHDAMYWYRQDPGQGLRLIYYSQIVNDFQKGDIAEGYSVSREKKESFPLTVTSAQKNPTAFYLCASSHRGLRTDTQYFGPGTRLTVL.

The gene calls are TRBV29-1 and TRBJ2-3, with D possibly matching TRBD2 (6 bases). The CDR3 has 14 residues. V was cut by 6 bases and J by 0 bases, with 13 bases left in between. Germline V gene lookup returns CDR1 SQVTM and CDR2 ANQGSEA. The CDR3 is CSVKTSGSTDTQYF. CDR3 bases: TGCAGCGTGAAGACGAGCGGGAGCACAGATACGCAGTATTTT.

V and J are TRBV5-5 and TRBJ2-7; D is uncertain. CDR3 length: 12 amino acids. V lost 3 bases and J lost 3, with 7 bases in between. CDR1 is SGHKS, CDR2 YYEKEE, per germline (reference sequence). The CDR3 DNA is TGTGCCAGCAGCTACTTCGACTACGAGCAGTACTTC. The encoded protein is CASSYFDYEQYF.

CDR3 amino acids: CASSSSLRESTDTQYF. DNA for the CDR3: TGCGCCAGCAGCTCCTCGCTCCGGGAAAGCACAGATACGCAGTATTTT. The chain recombines TRBV5-1 with TRBJ2-3; a possible D gene is TRBD2 (5 bases). Trimming removed 3 bases from V and 0 bases from J, with 14 bases in between. Germline V gives CDR1 SGHRS, CDR2 YFSETQ. This CDR3 region has 16 residues.

This clone is a singleton in its sample. The V and J genes are TRBV5-1 and TRBJ2-3; D is undetermined. The CDR3 has 13 amino acids. Deletions cut 0 bases from V and 6 bases from J, with 8 bases between. Germline values: CDR1 SGHRS, CDR2 YFSETQ. The CDR3 protein is CASSLAVVDTQYF. DNA for the CDR3: TGCGCCAGCAGCTTGGCCGTGGTGGATACGCAGTATTTT.

The chain is built from TRBV15 and TRBJ2-7, with D possibly being TRBD1 (5 bases). The V gene lost 0 bases and the J gene lost 3 bases, with 9 bases spanning the gap. This CDR3 region has 14 residues. CDR1 and CDR2 from the germline V gene are LNHNV and YYDKDF (reference sequence). The DNA of the CDR3 is TGTGCCACCAGCAGAGATAGGCAGGGCTACGAGCAGTACTTC. Translation gives CATSRDRQGYEQYF.

This clone was seen a single time. The chain joins TRBV10-1 to TRBJ1-2; D may be TRBD1 (6 bases). Trimming removed 2 bases at V and 8 bases at J, with 12 bases between. This CDR3 has 13 residues. CDR1 and CDR2 from the germline V gene are WNHNN and SYGVQD (reference sequence). As DNA, the CDR3 is TGCGCCAGCAGTGAGGACAGGAGGAACGGCTACACCTTC. Protein product: CASSEDRRNGYTF.

The chain employs TRBV4-1 and TRBJ2-1; 10 bases fit TRBD2. Germline CDR1 MGHRA, CDR2 YSYEKL. V was pared by 2 bases and J by 4 bases, with 5 bases of the junction left unmatched. The CDR3 spans 16 residues. This CDR3 is CASSQRTSGQYNEQFF. DNA of the CDR3: TGCGCCAGCAGCCAACGGACTAGCGGACAGTACAATGAGCAGTTCTTC.

The rearrangement joins TRBV30 to TRBJ2-7; D call uncertain. CDR1 and CDR2 from the germline V gene are GTSNPN and SVGIG (reference sequence). The CDR3 spans 13 residues. V lost 3 bases, J lost 1 base, and 10 bases lay in between. CDR3 in amino acids: CAWRWGTSYEQYF. The CDR3 DNA sequence: TGTGCCTGGAGGTGGGGAACGTCCTACGAGCAGTACTTC.

This clone was observed once. The rearrangement links TRBV6-5 to TRBJ1-1; 7 nucleotides agree with TRBD1. CDR1 MNHEY and CDR2 SVGAGI come from the germline V gene. The CDR3 is made up of 15 amino acids. V lost 7 bases, J lost 1 base, and 9 bases stayed unmatched. The CDR3 region has the DNA TGTGCCAGCACCAGACAGGGACGGGCGAACACTGAAGCTTTCTTT. Translating it yields CASTRQGRANTEAFF.

This sequence joins TRBV11-2 and TRBJ2-7, with 8 bases that match TRBD1. Unmatched junction bases numbered 12, after V lost 5 bases and J lost 3 bases. The CDR3 has 16 amino acids. The germline V gene has CDR1 SGHAT and CDR2 FQNNGV. CDR3 residues: CASSRDQGALGYEQYF. In DNA, the CDR3 is TGTGCCAGCAGCAGAGATCAGGGGGCGCTTGGCTACGAGCAGTACTTC.

The genes are TRBV7-9 and TRBJ2-7; TRBD1 agrees at 11 bases. The CDR3 covers 16 residues. J was trimmed by 0 bases and V by 1 base; bases with no gene match: 2. CDR1 and CDR2 (germline): SEHNR, FQNEAQ (reference sequence). The CDR3 here is CASSLGGTGGSYEQYF. CDR3 nucleotide sequence: TGTGCCAGCAGCTTAGGCGGGACAGGGGGCTCCTACGAGCAGTACTTC.

The V call is TRBV5-5, the J call TRBJ2-7, with D possibly being TRBD2 (5 bases). The germline gives CDR1 SGHKS, CDR2 YYEKEE (reference sequence). Trimming shortened V by 4 bases and J by 6 bases, and 8 bases separated the two germline ends. The CDR3 contains 11 residues. In DNA form, the CDR3 reads TGTGCCAGCAGCCGAGGGATCGAGCAGTACTTC. As protein: CASSRGIEQYF.

With regard to this clone: At one end the junction does not follow the germline gene, possibly because of a read error. In DNA, the CDR3 is TGCCTCCCTCCGTATGGCTACACCTTC. Its translation is CLPPYGYTF. The chain carries TRBV28 and TRBJ1-2; D not certain. This CDR3 has 9 amino acids. Germline lookup yields CDR1 MDHEN and CDR2 SYDVKM.